This entry concerns a single T cell receptor beta chain. Its antigen is unidentified. The record originates from a study of T-cell memory formation after mild COVID-19. Study-level information: TCR clusters showed largely donor specificity.

The length of the CDR3 is 17 residues. V was pared by 8 bases and J by 3 bases, with 22 bases between. Germline V gene data show CDR1 as SNHLY and CDR2 as FYNNEI. TCRalpha and TCRbeta libraries used 5'RACE with constant-segment primers and UMIs. One entry per CDR3 protein, called by TCRdb with MiXCR from the 5' RACE reads. Counted here are roughly 220,000 distinct CDR3 sequences, over 9% occurring once; the ten biggest clones make up roughly 4%. Study conclusions and caveats: The main location of contracting CD4+ clones was CM and EM, and that of contracting CD8+ clones was EMRA. In pre-infection memory, a portion of responding clones appeared, which suggested that cross-reactive memory joined.

The clonotype originates from a man between 18 and 29 years old who had mild COVID-19 (a few samples of this study predate the infection). Cell type and time point are not known. The source material was PBMCs or a T cell subset sorted from them (not recorded which). V and J are TRBV2 and TRBJ2-2; D possibly corresponds to TRBD1 (7 bases). CDR3 amino acids: CASLSMGQGGYTGELFF. In nucleotides, the CDR3 is TGTGCCAGCCTATCAATGGGGCAGGGGGGATACACCGGGGAGCTGTTTTTT. The full variable domain, completed using reference TRBV2 and TRBJ2-2, is EPEVTQTPSHQVTQMGQEVILRCVPISNHLYFYWYRQILGQKVEFLVSFYNNEISEKSEIFDDQFSVERPDGSNFTLKIRSTKLEDSAMYFCASLSMGQGGYTGELFFGEGSRLTVL.